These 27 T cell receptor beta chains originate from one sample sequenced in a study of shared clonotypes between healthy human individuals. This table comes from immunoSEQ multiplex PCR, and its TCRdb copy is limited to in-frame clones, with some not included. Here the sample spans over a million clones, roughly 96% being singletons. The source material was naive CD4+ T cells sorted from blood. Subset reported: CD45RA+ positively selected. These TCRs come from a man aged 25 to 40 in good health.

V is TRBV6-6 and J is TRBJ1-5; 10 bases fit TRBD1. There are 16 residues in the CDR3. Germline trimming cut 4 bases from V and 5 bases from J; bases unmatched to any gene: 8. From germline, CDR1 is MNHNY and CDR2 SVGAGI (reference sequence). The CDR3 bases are TGTGCCAGCAGTTCCACCTTGACAGGGGGCGATCAGCCCCAGCATTTT. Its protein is CASSSTLTGGDQPQHF.

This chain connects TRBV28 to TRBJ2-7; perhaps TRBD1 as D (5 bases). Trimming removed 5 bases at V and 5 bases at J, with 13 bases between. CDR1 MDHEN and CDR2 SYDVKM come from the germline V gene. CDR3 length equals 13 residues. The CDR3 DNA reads TGTGCCAGCAGTCAGCCGACAGTGAACGAGCAGTACTTC. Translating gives CASSQPTVNEQYF. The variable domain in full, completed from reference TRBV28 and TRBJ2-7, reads DVKVTQSSRYLVKRTGEKVFLECVQDMDHENMFWYRQDPGLGLRLIYFSYDVKMKEKGDIPEGYSVSREKKERFSLILESASTNQTSMYLCASSQPTVNEQYFGPGTRLTVT.

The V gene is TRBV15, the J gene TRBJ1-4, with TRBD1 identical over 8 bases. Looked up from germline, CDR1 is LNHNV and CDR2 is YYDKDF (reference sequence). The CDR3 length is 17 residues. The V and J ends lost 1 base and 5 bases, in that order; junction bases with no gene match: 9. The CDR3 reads CATSRVVGTGRNEKLFF. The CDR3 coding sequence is TGTGCCACCAGCAGAGTCGTAGGGACAGGCCGAAATGAAAAACTGTTTTTT.

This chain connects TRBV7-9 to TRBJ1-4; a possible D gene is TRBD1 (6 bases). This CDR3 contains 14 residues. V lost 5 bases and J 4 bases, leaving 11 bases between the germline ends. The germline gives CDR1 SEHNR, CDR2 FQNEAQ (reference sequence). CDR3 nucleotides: TGTGCCAGCAGCCAAAGACAGGTTAATGAAAAACTGTTTTTT. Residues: CASSQRQVNEKLFF.

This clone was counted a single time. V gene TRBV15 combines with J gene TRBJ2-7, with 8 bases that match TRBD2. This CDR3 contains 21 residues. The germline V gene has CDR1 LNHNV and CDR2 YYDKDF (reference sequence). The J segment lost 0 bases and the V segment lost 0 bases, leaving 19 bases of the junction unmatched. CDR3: CATSRDRTFGLTGGSSYEQYF. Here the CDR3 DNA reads TGTGCCACCAGCAGAGACCGGACCTTCGGCCTGACGGGAGGGAGCTCCTACGAGCAGTACTTC.

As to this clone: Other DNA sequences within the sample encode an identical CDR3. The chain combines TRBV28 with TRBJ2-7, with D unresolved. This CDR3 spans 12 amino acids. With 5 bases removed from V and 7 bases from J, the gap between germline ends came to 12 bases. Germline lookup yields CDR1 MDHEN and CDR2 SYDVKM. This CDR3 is CASSQLLGEQYF. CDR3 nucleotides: TGTGCCAGCAGTCAATTGCTGGGGGAGCAGTACTTC.

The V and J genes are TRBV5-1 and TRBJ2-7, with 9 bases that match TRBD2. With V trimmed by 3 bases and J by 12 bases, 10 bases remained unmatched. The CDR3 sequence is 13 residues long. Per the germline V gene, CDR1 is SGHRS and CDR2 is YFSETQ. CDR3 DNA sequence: TGCGCCAGCAGCTCAAGAGTAGCGGGAGAGGGGTACTTC. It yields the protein CASSSRVAGEGYF. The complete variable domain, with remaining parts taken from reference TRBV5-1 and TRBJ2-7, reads KAGVTQTPRYLIKTRGQQVTLSCSPISGHRSVSWYQQTPGQGLQFLFEYFSETQRNKGNFPGRFSGRQFSNSRSEMNVSTLELGDSALYLCASSSRVAGEGYFGPGTRLTVT.

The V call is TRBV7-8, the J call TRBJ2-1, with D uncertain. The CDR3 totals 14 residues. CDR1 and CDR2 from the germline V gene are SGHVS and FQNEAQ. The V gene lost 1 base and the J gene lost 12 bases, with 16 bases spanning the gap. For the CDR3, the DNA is TGTGCCAGCAGCTTAGTCGTTCGGCCGACGGGGCAGTTCTTC. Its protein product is CASSLVVRPTGQFF.

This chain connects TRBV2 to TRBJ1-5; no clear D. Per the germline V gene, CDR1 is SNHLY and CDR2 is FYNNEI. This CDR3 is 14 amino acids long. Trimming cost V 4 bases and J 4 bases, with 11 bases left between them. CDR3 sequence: CASSGIEGNQPQHF. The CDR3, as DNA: TGTGCCAGCAGTGGAATAGAGGGAAATCAGCCCCAGCATTTT.

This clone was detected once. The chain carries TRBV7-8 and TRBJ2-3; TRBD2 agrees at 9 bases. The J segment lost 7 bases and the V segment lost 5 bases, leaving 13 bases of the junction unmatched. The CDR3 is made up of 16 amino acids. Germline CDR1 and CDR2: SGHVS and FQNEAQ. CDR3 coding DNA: TGTGCCAGCAGCCTAATAAGACTAGCGGTTCTAAATACGCAGTATTTT. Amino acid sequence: CASSLIRLAVLNTQYF.

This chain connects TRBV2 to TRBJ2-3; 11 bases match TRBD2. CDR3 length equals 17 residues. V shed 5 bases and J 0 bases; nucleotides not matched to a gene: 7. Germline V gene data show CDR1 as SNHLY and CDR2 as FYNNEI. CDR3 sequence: CASSPPGLAASTDTQYF. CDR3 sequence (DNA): TGTGCCAGCAGTCCCCCGGGACTAGCGGCTAGCACAGATACGCAGTATTTT.

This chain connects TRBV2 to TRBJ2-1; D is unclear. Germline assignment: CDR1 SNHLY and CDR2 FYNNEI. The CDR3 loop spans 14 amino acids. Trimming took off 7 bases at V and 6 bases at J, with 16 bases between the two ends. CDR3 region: CASILSGPGNEQFF. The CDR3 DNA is TGTGCCAGCATTCTATCGGGTCCCGGCAATGAGCAGTTCTTC.

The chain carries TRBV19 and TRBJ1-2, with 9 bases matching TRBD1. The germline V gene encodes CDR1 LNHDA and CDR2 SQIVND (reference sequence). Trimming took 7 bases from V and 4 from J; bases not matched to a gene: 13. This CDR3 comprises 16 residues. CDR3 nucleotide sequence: TGTGCCAGTAAATCCACCCTCGGACAGGGGAGCTATGGCTACACCTTC. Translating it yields CASKSTLGQGSYGYTF.

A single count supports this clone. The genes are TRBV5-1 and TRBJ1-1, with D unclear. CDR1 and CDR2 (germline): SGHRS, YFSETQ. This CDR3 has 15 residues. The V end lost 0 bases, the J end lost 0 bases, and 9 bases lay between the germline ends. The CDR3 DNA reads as TGCGCCAGCAGCTTGGACAGATACATGAACACTGAAGCTTTCTTT. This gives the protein CASSLDRYMNTEAFF.

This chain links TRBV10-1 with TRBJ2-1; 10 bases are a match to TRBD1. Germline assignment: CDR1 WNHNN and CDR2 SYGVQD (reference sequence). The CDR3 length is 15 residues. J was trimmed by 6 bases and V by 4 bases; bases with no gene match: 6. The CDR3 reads CASSVSTGGVNEQFF. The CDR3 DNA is TGCGCCAGCAGTGTGTCGACAGGGGGCGTCAATGAGCAGTTCTTC.

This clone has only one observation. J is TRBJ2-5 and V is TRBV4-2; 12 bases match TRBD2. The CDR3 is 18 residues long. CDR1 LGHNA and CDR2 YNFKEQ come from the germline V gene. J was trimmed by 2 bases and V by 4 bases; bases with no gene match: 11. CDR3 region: CASSRSGLAGLGQETQYF. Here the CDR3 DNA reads TGTGCCAGCAGCCGATCCGGACTAGCGGGACTAGGGCAAGAGACCCAGTACTTC.

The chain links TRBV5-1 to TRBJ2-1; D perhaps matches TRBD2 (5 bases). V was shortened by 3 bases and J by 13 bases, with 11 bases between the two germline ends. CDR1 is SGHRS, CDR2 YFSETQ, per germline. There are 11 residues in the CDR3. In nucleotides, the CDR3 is TGCGCCAGCAGCTCCCAGCGGCATCAGTTCTTC. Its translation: CASSSQRHQFF.

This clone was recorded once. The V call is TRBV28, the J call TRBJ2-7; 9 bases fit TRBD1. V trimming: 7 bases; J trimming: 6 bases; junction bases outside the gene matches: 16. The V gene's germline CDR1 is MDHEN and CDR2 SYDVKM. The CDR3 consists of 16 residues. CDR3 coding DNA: TGTGCCAGCATGTCCGAGGGGACAGGGTACAAAGGCGAGCAGTACTTC. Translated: CASMSEGTGYKGEQYF.

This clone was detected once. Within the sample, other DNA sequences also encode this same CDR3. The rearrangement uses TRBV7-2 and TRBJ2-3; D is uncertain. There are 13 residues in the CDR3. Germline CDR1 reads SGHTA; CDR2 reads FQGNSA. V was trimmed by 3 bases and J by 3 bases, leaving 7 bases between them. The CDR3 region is CASSLGRTDTQYF. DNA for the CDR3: TGTGCCAGCAGCTTGGGAAGGACAGATACGCAGTATTTT. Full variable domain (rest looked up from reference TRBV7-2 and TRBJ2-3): GAGVSQSPSNKVTEKGKDVELRCDPISGHTALYWYRQSLGQGLEFLIYFQGNSAPDKSGLPSDRFSAERTGGSVSTLTIQRTQQEDSAVYLCASSLGRTDTQYFGPGTRLTVL.

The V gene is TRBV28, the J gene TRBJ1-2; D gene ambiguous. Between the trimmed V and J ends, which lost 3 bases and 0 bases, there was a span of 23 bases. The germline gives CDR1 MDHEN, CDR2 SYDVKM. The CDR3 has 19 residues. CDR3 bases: TGTGCCAGCAGTTTTATCGGGTCGGGGTGGGCGAGACCTAACTATGGCTACACCTTC. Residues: CASSFIGSGWARPNYGYTF.

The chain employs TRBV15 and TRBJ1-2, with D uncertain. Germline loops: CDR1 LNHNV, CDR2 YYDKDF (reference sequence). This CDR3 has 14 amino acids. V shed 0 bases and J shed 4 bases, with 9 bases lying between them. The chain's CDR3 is CATSRDHQAYGYTF. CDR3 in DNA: TGTGCCACCAGCAGAGATCACCAGGCCTATGGCTACACCTTC.

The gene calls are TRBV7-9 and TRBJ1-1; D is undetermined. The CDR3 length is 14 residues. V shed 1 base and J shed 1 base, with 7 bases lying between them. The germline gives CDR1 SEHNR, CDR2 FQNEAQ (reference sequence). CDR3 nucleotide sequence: TGTGCCAGCAGCTTAGTCACCGGGAACACTGAAGCTTTCTTT. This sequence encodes CASSLVTGNTEAFF. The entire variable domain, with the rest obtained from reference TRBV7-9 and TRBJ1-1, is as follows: DTGVSQNPRHKITKRGQNVTFRCDPISEHNRLYWYRQTLGQGPEFLTYFQNEAQLEKSRLLSDRFSAERPKGSFSTLEIQRTEQGDSAMYLCASSLVTGNTEAFFGQGTRLTVV.

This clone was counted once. The CDR3 sequence is CASLGQLKAFF. For the CDR3, the DNA is TGTGCCAGCCTTGGACAGCTAAAAGCTTTCTTT. J is TRBJ1-1 and V is TRBV6-6, with D tentatively TRBD1 (6 bases). Germline V gene data show CDR1 as MNHNY and CDR2 as SVGAGI (reference sequence). This CDR3 region has 11 residues. V was pared by 8 bases and J by 9 bases, with 13 bases between.

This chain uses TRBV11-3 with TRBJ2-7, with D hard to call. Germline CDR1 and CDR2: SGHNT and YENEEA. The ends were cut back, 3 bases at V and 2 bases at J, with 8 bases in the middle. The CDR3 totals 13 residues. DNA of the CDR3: TGTGCCAGCAGCTTTGACCGGACCTACGAGCAGTACTTC. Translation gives CASSFDRTYEQYF. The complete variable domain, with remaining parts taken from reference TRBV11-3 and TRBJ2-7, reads EAGVVQSPRYKIIEKKQPVAFWCNPISGHNTLYWYLQNLGQGPELLIRYENEEAVDDSQLPKDRFSAERLKGVDSTLKIQPAELGDSAVYLCASSFDRTYEQYFGPGTRLTVT.

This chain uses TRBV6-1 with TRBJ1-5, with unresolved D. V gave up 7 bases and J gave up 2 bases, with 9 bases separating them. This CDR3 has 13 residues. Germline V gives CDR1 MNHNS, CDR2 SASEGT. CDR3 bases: TGTGCCAGCATCGGGGATGGCAATCAGCCCCAGCATTTT. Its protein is CASIGDGNQPQHF.

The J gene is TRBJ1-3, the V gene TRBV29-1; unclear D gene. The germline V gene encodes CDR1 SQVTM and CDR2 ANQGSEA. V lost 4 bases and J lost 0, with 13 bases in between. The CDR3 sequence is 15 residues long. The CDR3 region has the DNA TGCAGCGTTGTTAGCCAAGGCAACTCTGGAAACACCATATATTTT. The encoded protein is CSVVSQGNSGNTIYF. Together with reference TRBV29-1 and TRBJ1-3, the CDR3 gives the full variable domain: SAVISQKPSRDICQRGTSLTIQCQVDSQVTMMFWYRQQPGQSLTLIATANQGSEATYESGFVIDKFPISRPNLTFSTLTVSNMSPEDSSIYLCSVVSQGNSGNTIYFGEGSWLTVV.

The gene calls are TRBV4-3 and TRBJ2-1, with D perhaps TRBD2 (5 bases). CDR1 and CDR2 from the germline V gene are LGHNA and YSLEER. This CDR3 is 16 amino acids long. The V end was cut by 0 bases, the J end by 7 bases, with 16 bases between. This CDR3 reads CASSQDPGRASNEQFF. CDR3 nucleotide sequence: TGCGCCAGCAGCCAAGATCCGGGAAGAGCGAGTAATGAGCAGTTCTTC.